This TCR beta chain originates from a study of blood T cell repertoires in COVID-19. For the study at large: Whether acute or convalescent, the COVID-19 samples came from the United States, Italy and Spain. PBMCs, B-cell-depleted T cells, or T cells provided the cDNA or gDNA that made up the material.

This clone was picked up one time. Per the authors' pipeline: Estimation of nucleated cell counts relied on the amplification of reference gene primers. Assay used: immunoSEQ multiplex PCR; TCRdb lists only in-frame clones, some missing. The V and J calls and clone size are taken from that table; D and trimming were inferred from the DNA. This table has about 190,000 clones, roughly nine tenths appearing once. CDR3 size: 16 residues. With 2 bases removed from V and 5 bases from J, the gap between germline ends came to 18 bases. CDR1 and CDR2 (germline): SGHTS, YDEGEE. The chain carries TRBV5-8 and TRBJ2-3; TRBD1 might be the D (6 bases). This sequence originates from a man aged 35 to 55 with acute or convalescent COVID-19. The sequencing input was peripheral blood. DNA of the CDR3: TGTGCCAGCAGCTTTAGGTTTGAGAGAGGGGGAGATACGCAGTATTTT. This translates into CASSFRFERGGDTQYF.